This T cell receptor beta chain was profiled in a study of cytomegalovirus exposure and HLA in healthy donors. CDR1 is MGHRA and CDR2 is YSYEKL in the germline V gene. The V gene end was trimmed by 4 bases and the J gene end by 5 bases; junction bases not matched to a gene: 3. The CDR3 totals 13 residues. The table came from immunoSEQ multiplex PCR; TCRdb's copy has only in-frame clones and leaves some out. The data hold about 260,000 clones, with less than 95% observed a single time. The TCR comes from a woman aged 25 to 39 in good health and CMV-seronegative. The chain has TRBV4-1 and TRBJ2-7; 9 nucleotides align to TRBD1. Sequencing was done on a sample of PBMCs. Here the CDR3 reads CASSRTGEDEQYF. The CDR3 bases are TGCGCCAGCAGCCGGACAGGGGAGGACGAGCAGTACTTC.